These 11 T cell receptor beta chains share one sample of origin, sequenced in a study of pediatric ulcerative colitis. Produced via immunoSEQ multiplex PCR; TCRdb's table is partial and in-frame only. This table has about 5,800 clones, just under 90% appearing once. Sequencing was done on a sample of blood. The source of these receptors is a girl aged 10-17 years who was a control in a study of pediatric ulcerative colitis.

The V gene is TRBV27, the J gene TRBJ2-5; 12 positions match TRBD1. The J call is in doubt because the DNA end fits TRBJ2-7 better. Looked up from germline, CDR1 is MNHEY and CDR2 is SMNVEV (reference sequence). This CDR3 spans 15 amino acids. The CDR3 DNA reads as TGTGCCAGCAGTTTAAGGGGACAGGGGGCTGGCGAGCAGTACTTC. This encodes CASSLRGQGAGEQYF.

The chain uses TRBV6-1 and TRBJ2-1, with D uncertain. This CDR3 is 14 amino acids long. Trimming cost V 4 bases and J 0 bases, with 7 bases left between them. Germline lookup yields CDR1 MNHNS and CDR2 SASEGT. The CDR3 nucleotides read TGTGCCAGCAGTGGAAAGCTCTCCTACAATGAGCAGTTCTTC. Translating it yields CASSGKLSYNEQFF.

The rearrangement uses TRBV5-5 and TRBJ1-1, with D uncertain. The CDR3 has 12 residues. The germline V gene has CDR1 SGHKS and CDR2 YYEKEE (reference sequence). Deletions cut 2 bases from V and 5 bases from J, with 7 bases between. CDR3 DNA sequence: TGTGCCAGCAGCTTAGTAGGGACTGAAGCTTTCTTT. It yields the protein CASSLVGTEAFF.

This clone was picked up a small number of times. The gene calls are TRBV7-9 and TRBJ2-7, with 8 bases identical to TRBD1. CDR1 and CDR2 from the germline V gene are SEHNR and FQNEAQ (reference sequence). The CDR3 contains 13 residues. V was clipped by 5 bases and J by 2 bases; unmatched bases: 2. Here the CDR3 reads CASSRDRPYEQYF. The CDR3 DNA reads TGTGCCAGCAGCCGGGACAGGCCCTACGAGCAGTACTTC.

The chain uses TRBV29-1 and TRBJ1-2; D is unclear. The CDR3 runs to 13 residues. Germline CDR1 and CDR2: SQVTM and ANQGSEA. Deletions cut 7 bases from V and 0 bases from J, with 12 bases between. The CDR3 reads CSATRVANYGYTF. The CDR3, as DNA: TGCAGCGCGACGAGGGTTGCTAACTATGGCTACACCTTC. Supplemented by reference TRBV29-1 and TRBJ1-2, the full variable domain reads SAVISQKPSRDICQRGTSLTIQCQVDSQVTMMFWYRQQPGQSLTLIATANQGSEATYESGFVIDKFPISRPNLTFSTLTVSNMSPEDSSIYLCSATRVANYGYTFGSGTRLTVV.

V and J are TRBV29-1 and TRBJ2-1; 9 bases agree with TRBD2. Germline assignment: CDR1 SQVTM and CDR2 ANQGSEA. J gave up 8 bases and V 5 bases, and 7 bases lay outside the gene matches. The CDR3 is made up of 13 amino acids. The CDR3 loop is CSVRAGGRYEQFF. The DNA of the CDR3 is TGCAGCGTTCGAGCGGGAGGCAGGTATGAGCAGTTCTTC.

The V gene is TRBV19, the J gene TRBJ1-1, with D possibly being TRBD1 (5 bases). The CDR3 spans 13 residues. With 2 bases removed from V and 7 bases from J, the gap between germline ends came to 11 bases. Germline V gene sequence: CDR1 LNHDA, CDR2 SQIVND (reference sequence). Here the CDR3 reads CASSISSGGEAFF. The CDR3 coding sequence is TGTGCCAGTAGTATATCCTCCGGGGGTGAAGCTTTCTTT.

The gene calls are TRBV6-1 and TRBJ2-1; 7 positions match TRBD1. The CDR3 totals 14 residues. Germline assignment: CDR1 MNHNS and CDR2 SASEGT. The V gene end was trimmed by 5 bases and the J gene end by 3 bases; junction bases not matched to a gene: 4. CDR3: CASSSRQGYNEQFF. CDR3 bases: TGTGCCAGCAGTTCCCGACAGGGCTACAATGAGCAGTTCTTC.

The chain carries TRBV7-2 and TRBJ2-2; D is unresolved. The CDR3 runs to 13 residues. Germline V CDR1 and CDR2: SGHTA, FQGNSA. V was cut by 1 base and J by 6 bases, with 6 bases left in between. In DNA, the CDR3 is TGTGCCAGCAGCTTAGTCATTTCCGGGGAGCTGTTTTTT. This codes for CASSLVISGELFF.

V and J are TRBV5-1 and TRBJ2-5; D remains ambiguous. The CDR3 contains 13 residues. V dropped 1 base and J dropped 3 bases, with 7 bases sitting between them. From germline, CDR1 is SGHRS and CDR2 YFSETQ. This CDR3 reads CASSLSGEETQYF. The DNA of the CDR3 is TGCGCCAGCAGCTTGTCCGGTGAAGAGACCCAGTACTTC.

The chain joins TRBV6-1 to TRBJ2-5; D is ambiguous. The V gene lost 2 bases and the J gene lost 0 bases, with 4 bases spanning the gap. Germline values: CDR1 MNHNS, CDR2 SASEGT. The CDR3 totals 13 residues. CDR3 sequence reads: CASSESHQETQYF. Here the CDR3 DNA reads TGTGCCAGCAGTGAAAGCCACCAAGAGACCCAGTACTTC.